Shown below are 9 T cell receptor beta chains from a single sample sequenced in a study of patients with pleural tuberculosis. TCRdb re-derived calls from the reads in MiXCR, one entry per CDR3 protein. The top ten clones hold about 17% of a sample with around 50,000 distinct CDR3 sequences, about 7.3% of them seen once. These TCRs come from a human donor with pleural tuberculosis.

This clonotype was observed at least ten times. V gene TRBV19 combines with J gene TRBJ1-1; a possible D gene is TRBD1 (5 bases). The CDR3 has 14 residues. Germline V gene data show CDR1 as LNHDA and CDR2 as SQIVND (reference sequence). Trimming took 7 bases from V and 4 from J, leaving 16 bases between them. The CDR3 reads CASTIAGRGTEAFF. DNA for the CDR3: TGTGCCAGTACAATAGCAGGGAGGGGCACTGAAGCTTTCTTT.

This clonotype was seen at least ten times. The gene calls are TRBV11-1 and TRBJ2-4, with 13 bases that match TRBD2. Unmatched junction bases numbered 8, after V lost 1 base and J lost 8 bases. The CDR3 contains 17 residues. Germline CDR1 SGHAT, CDR2 FQDESV (reference sequence). The DNA of the CDR3 is TGTGCCAGCAGCTTAGTACTAGCGGGAGGGGAGTTGGACATTCAGTACTTC. Protein: CASSLVLAGGELDIQYF.

Remarks on this clonotype: Since a much larger clone is just one base distant, this may be a read error. This chain joins TRBV2 and TRBJ1-2; D ambiguous. Germline CDR1 SNHLY, CDR2 FYNNEI. V lost 2 bases, J lost 4 bases, and 14 bases lay in between. The CDR3 covers 15 residues. CDR3 sequence reads: CASSEQRATGYGYTF. CDR3 bases: TGTGCCAGCAGTGAACAACGGGCAACGGGCTATGGCTACACCTTC.

There are many counts of this clonotype. This rearrangement joins TRBV11-1 to TRBJ1-1; D is undetermined. Germline CDR1 and CDR2: SGHAT and FQDESV (reference sequence). Trimming shortened V by 1 base and J by 2 bases, and 8 bases separated the two germline ends. There are 14 residues in the CDR3. The CDR3 sequence is CASSLVDGNTEAFF. The CDR3 DNA sequence: TGTGCCAGCAGCTTAGTTGACGGCAACACTGAAGCTTTCTTT.

This clonotype was recorded at least ten times. The V call is TRBV20-1, the J call TRBJ2-7; D perhaps matches TRBD2 (6 bases). The V end was cut by 3 bases, the J end by 4 bases, with 7 bases between. Germline loops: CDR1 DFQATT, CDR2 SNEGSKA (reference sequence). The CDR3 totals 11 residues. The CDR3, as DNA: TGCAGTGCTAGTAGCGGTTACGAGCAGTACGTC. This codes for CSASSGYEQYV.

This clonotype was found many times. The chain links TRBV12-3 or TRBV12-4 to TRBJ2-7; D assignment may be TRBD1 or TRBD2 (6 bases each). The CDR3 runs to 14 residues. V gave up 6 bases and J gave up 0 bases, with 12 bases separating them. Here the CDR3 DNA reads TGTGCCAGCAGCCTAGGGGGGAGCTCCTACGAGCAGTACGTC. Amino acid sequence: CASSLGGSSYEQYV.

This clonotype was found many times. The V and J genes are TRBV4-2 and TRBJ1-1; 7 nucleotides match TRBD1. V lost 5 bases and J lost 1; bases outside the gene matches: 7. Germline assignment: CDR1 LGHNA and CDR2 YNFKEQ. The CDR3 spans 15 residues. This chain's CDR3 is CASSRGQEPNTEAFF. The CDR3 DNA follows: TGTGCCAGCAGCAGGGGGCAGGAGCCGAACACTGAAGCTTTCTTT.

In this sample, this clonotype turned up many times. At one of its ends the junction is not consistent with the germline gene, which may arise from a read error. This chain uses TRBV7-7 with TRBJ2-7; a weak D match, TRBD1 (5 bases). CDR1 SSHAT and CDR2 FNYEAQ come from the germline V gene (reference sequence). There are 13 residues in the CDR3. CDR3 bases: TGTGCTAGCAGCTTAGGGGTTTCCTACGAGCAGTACTTC. Protein: CASSLGVSYEQYF.

As concerns this clonotype: The junction and the germline gene differ at one end; a read error may be behind it. The chain has TRBV2 and TRBJ2-3; D is unclear. In germline, CDR1 is SNHLY, CDR2 FYNNEI. The CDR3 has 13 residues. CDR3: CASSGLRSDAQYF. The CDR3 DNA is TGTGCCAGCAGTGGCCTGAGGTCAGATGCGCAGTATTTT.